These 8 T cell receptor beta chains share one sample of origin, sequenced in a study of T cell repertoires in cytomegalovirus infection. Each CDR3 protein is one row after TCRdb ran MiXCR on the reads. The sample carries 200,000 to 250,000 distinct CDR3 sequences, approximately 40% recorded once. Their specific antigens are unknown. The sequencing here drew on CD8+ T cells from cultured PBMCs, taken from culture after CMV antigen stimulation. The receptors were gathered from a human donor in good health (CMV status not recorded). Some clones in this sample may be carry-over from other donors' samples.

This clonotype was recorded a few times. The rearrangement uses TRBV7-8 and TRBJ2-3; D call uncertain. CDR3 length: 14 residues. The germline gives CDR1 SGHVS, CDR2 FQNEAQ. Trimming removed 0 bases from V and 0 bases from J, with 4 bases in between. The CDR3 nucleotides are TGTGCCAGCAGCTTAGCATTTAGCACAGATACGCAGTATTTT. Encoded protein: CASSLAFSTDTQYF.

On this clonotype itself: In this CDR3 the conserved last residue, phenylalanine or tryptophan, is missing, so a read error is likely. This chain connects TRBV5-1 to TRBJ2-5; the match to TRBD1 covers 7 bases. This CDR3 has 16 residues. CDR1 and CDR2 from the germline V gene are SGHRS and YFSETQ. CDR3 sequence: CASSLASDRAQDTQYL. DNA for the CDR3: TGTGCCAGCAGCTTGGCTTCTGACAGGGCACAAGATACCCAGTACTTA.

The V call is TRBV11-2, the J call TRBJ1-2; D ambiguous. Trimming cost V 2 bases and J 4 bases, with 14 bases left between them. The germline V gene encodes CDR1 SGHAT and CDR2 FQNNGV. The CDR3 consists of 15 residues. The CDR3 DNA is TGTGCCAGCAGCTTAATTGGCATGTCCCGCTATGGCTACACCTTC. Protein sequence: CASSLIGMSRYGYTF.

This clonotype was counted a few times. The chain employs TRBV5-6 and TRBJ2-3, with 8 bases that match TRBD1. This CDR3 comprises 15 residues. Looked up from germline, CDR1 is SGHDT and CDR2 is YYEEEE. V gave up 1 base and J gave up 3 bases; unmatched junction bases: 4. CDR3 amino acids: CASSLSDRGTDTQYF. In DNA form, the CDR3 reads TGTGCCAGCAGCTTGAGCGACAGGGGAACAGATACGCAGTATTTT.

This clonotype was counted a few times. The gene calls are TRBV2 and TRBJ1-1, with D perhaps matching TRBD1 (6 bases). CDR1 SNHLY and CDR2 FYNNEI come from the germline V gene. The CDR3 is 11 residues long. V lost 8 bases and J 7 bases, leaving 11 bases between the germline ends. The CDR3, as DNA: TGTGCCAGCGTAGCCAGGGGTGAAGCTTTCTTT. It codes for CASVARGEAFF.

Of note for this clonotype: The junction differs from germline at one of its ends, possibly a read error. This rearrangement joins TRBV12-3 or TRBV12-4 to TRBJ2-1; D is unresolved. This CDR3 contains 14 residues. The CDR3 is CASSFVKTLNGQFF. CDR3 nucleotide sequence: TGTGCCAGCAGTTTTGTGAAAACGTTAAATGGGCAGTTCTTC.

This clonotype was observed a few times. This sequence joins TRBV12-3 or TRBV12-4 and TRBJ2-6; TRBD1 matches at 11 bases. There are 17 residues in the CDR3. J gave up 3 bases and V 6 bases, and 7 bases lay outside the gene matches. The CDR3 DNA sequence: TGTGCCAGCAGCCCCTGGACAGGGGGCGATGGGGCCAACGTCCTGACTTTC. Translated: CASSPWTGGDGANVLTF.

This clonotype was counted many times. The chain links TRBV7-6 to TRBJ2-1, with 7 bases lining up with TRBD1. CDR1 and CDR2 (germline): SGHVS, FNYEAQ. There are 14 residues in the CDR3. J gave up 3 bases and V 4 bases, and 3 bases lay outside the gene matches. Here the CDR3 DNA reads TGTGCCAGCAGCTCCCGGGACAGCTACAATGAGCAGTTCTTC. Its protein is CASSSRDSYNEQFF.